This record looks at one TCR beta chain sequence and its context. The PCR ran on 60 Vbeta and 13 Jbeta primers. Only in-frame clones appear in the TCRdb table, and some are missing; sequencing was by immunoSEQ multiplex PCR. Of approximately 200,000 clones in the sample, 84% were seen once. This sample is drawn from a study of cytomegalovirus exposure and HLA in healthy donors. This TCR derives from a boy younger than 18 in good health and CMV-seronegative. The sequencing input was PBMCs.

The CDR3 reads CSAAGTGGSYEQYF. CDR3 nucleotides: TGCAGCGCCGCGGGGACAGGGGGCTCCTACGAGCAGTACTTC. The chain couples TRBV29-1 to TRBJ2-5, with 11 bases lining up with TRBD1. The DNA end lines up better with TRBJ2-7; the J call may be wrong. The length of the CDR3 is 14 residues. The germline V gene encodes CDR1 SQVTM and CDR2 ANQGSEA.